A selection of T cell receptor beta chains follows, all from one sample in a study of blood T cell repertoires in COVID-19. Clones were read by immunoSEQ multiplex PCR, and TCRdb kept only the in-frame ones, dropping some. The data show under 150,000 clones, about four fifths seen once. Sequencing was carried out using peripheral blood. These receptors all stem from a woman in her fifties or sixties with active or convalescent COVID-19. Both conserved end residues are part of each CDR3. A D gene is named only where the DNA matches it firmly. Expanded clones are given a class, and other clones once, few, many or no size at all.

-,few,15,TRBJ2-7,TRBV21-1,TGTGCCAGCAGCCCTCCCCGGACAGGGTTTGGCGAGCAGTACTTC,CASSPPRTGFGEQYF
TRBD2,few,15,TRBJ2-3,TRBV6-2/TRBV6-3,TGTGCCAGCAGTTTGATTAGCGGGGGAGGAGATACGCAGTATTTT,CASSLISGGGDTQYF
-,-,14,TRBJ2-2,TRBV11-3,TGTGCCAGCAGAGCTAGGTCGAACACCGGGGAGCTGTTTTTT,CASRARSNTGELFF
TRBD2,-,13,TRBJ2-3,TRBV11-2,TGTGCCAGCAGCTCCCGATCCGGACTAGCGCAGTATTTT,CASSSRSGLAQYF
TRBD2,-,13,TRBJ2-3,TRBV19,TGTGCCACCGAGGGAGGGGTGGGAGATACGCAGTATTTT,CATEGGVGDTQYF
TRBD1,-,15,TRBJ1-5,TRBV3-1/TRBV3-2,TGTGCCAGCAGCCAACAGGGGGCAGGCAATCAGCCCCAGCATTTT,CASSQQGAGNQPQHF
TRBD1,-,16,TRBJ2-2,TRBV11-2,TGTGCCAGCAGCCCCCCCGGGACAGGGAACACCGGGGAGCTGTTTTTT,CASSPPGTGNTGELFF
-,few,15,TRBJ1-5,TRBV6-5,TGTGCCAGCAACCCATGGGGGGGGATGGGTCAGCCCCAGCATTTT,CASNPWGGMGQPQHF
-,-,15,TRBJ2-6,TRBV5-4,TGTGCCAGCAGCGTACGGTTCTCTGGGGCCAACGTCCTGACTTTC,CASSVRFSGANVLTF
TRBD1,-,13,TRBJ1-1,TRBV28,TGTGCCAGCATCTACAGGGGATGGACTGAAGCTTTCTTT,CASIYRGWTEAFF
-,-,15,TRBJ1-3,TRBV9,TGTGCCAGCAGCGCAGGGCAAGGGTCTGGAAACACCATATATTTT,CASSAGQGSGNTIYF
TRBD2,-,16,TRBJ2-3,TRBV7-7,TGTGCTAGCAGCTTAAATCCAGCGGGAGCGGGAGATACGCAGTATTTT,CASSLNPAGAGDTQYF
TRBD2,-,16,TRBJ2-3,TRBV19,TGTGCCGGTACCGCCGATGTAGCGGGAGGTAGGGATACGCAGTATTTT,CAGTADVAGGRDTQYF
-,-,14,TRBJ1-5,TRBV7-9,TGTGCCAGCAGCCCAGAGGGTTTCACTCGGCCCCAGCATTTT,CASSPEGFTRPQHF
TRBD1,few,17,TRBJ1-1,TRBV7-2,TGTGCCAGCAGCTCCACCCTCGTAGGGACAGGGGAAGGTAAAGCTTTCTTT,CASSSTLVGTGEGKAFF
-,-,13,TRBJ1-4,TRBV5-1,TGCGCCAGCAGCCAGGGGTATAATGAAAAACTGTTTTTT,CASSQGYNEKLFF
TRBD1,few,15,TRBJ1-4,TRBV6-5,TGTGCCAGCAGTTTCCGGGACAGGTCAACCGAAAAACTGTTTTTT,CASSFRDRSTEKLFF
-,-,14,TRBJ2-2,TRBV6-1,TGTGCCAGCAGTGAGGAAACAGGGTTCGGGGAGCTGTTTTTT,CASSEETGFGELFF
-,-,14,TRBJ1-2,TRBV2,TGTGCCAGCAGTGAAGAGAGGAAGAACTATGGCTACACCTTC,CASSEERKNYGYTF
TRBD1,medium-sized,17,TRBJ2-7,TRBV24-1,TGTGCCACCAGTGATTCCCGGGACAGCCACCCCTACGGCGAGCAGTACTTC,CATSDSRDSHPYGEQYF
-,-,12,TRBJ2-7,TRBV7-2,TGTGCCAGCAGCTACCCCTACTACGAGCAGTACTTC,CASSYPYYEQYF
-,-,14,TRBJ1-1,TRBV5-1,TGCGCCAGCAGGCCCGGGGGGATGAACACTGAAGCTTTCTTT,CASRPGGMNTEAFF
-,few,13,TRBJ1-4,TRBV2,TGTGCCAGCACCATGGGCCCGAATGAAAAACTGTTTTTT,CASTMGPNEKLFF
TRBD2,-,17,TRBJ2-3,TRBV28,TGTGCCAGCAGTTCCCCCGGACTAGCGGGGGGCACAGATACGCAGTATTTT,CASSSPGLAGGTDTQYF
TRBD1,-,17,TRBJ2-1,TRBV5-8,TGTGCCAGCAGCCCACTATACGGGACAGGGGGGTATGATGAGCAGTTCTTC,CASSPLYGTGGYDEQFF
TRBD1,-,16,TRBJ1-2,TRBV6-2/TRBV6-3,TGTGCCAGCAGTTACTCGACGGACAGGGGTGACTATGGCTACACCTTC,CASSYSTDRGDYGYTF
-,few,14,TRBJ1-1,TRBV6-5,TGTGCCAGCAGCGGAGGGGTAGGGAACACTGAAGCTTTCTTT,CASSGGVGNTEAFF
-,-,11,TRBJ1-2,TRBV29-1,TGCAGGGGAGAGTGGGGGGGCGAGTCCACCTTC,CRGEWGGESTF
-,-,15,TRBJ1-5,TRBV9,TGTGCCAGCAGCGTAGCAGGGAAGGAAGGGCAGCCCCAGCATTTT,CASSVAGKEGQPQHF
-,-,13,TRBJ1-1,TRBV2,TGTGCCAGCTCTGGACAGATGAACACTGAAGCTTTCTTT,CASSGQMNTEAFF
TRBD1,-,14,TRBJ1-5,TRBV6-5,TGTGCCAGCAGTTGGGACAGGGGGCAACAGCCCCAGCATTTT,CASSWDRGQQPQHF
-,-,16,TRBJ1-1,TRBV30,TGTGCCTGGAGTGTACCCGGGTCGGGTGTGCGCACTGAAGCTTTCTTT,CAWSVPGSGVRTEAFF
-,-,15,TRBJ1-4,TRBV28,TGTGCCAGCAGCCCGGCCGGAGCTAGGGGTGAAAAACTGTTTTTT,CASSPAGARGEKLFF
TRBD2,-,16,TRBJ2-5,TRBV5-1,TGCGCCAGCAGCACCGCTACCCTAGCGGGGGTGGAGACCCAGTACTTC,CASSTATLAGVETQYF
TRBD1,-,14,TRBJ2-2,TRBV25-1,TGTGCCAGCAGGGGGACAGGGGAGGCCGGGGAGCTGTTTTTT,CASRGTGEAGELFF
-,-,15,TRBJ1-1,TRBV5-1,TGCGCCAGCAGCTTACGAGCATTCCCGAACACTGAAGCTTTCTTT,CASSLRAFPNTEAFF
-,-,17,TRBJ1-2,TRBV30,TGTGCCTGGAGTGTATTCGGTCTAGTGCAGACTAACTATGGCTACACCTTC,CAWSVFGLVQTNYGYTF
-,-,14,TRBJ1-1,TRBV4-3,TGCGCCAGCAGGTCCTTTGTGGGCGGGACTGAAGCTTTCTTT,CASRSFVGGTEAFF
-,-,14,TRBJ2-3,TRBV3-1/TRBV3-2,TGTGCCAGCAGCCAAGAACAACCAGGAGATACGCAGTATTTT,CASSQEQPGDTQYF
-,few,16,TRBJ1-2,TRBV4-1,TGCGCCAGCAGCCAAGATCTGAGGACAAGCAACTATGGCTACACCTTC,CASSQDLRTSNYGYTF
TRBD1,once,14,TRBJ1-1,TRBV5-1,TGCGCCAGCAGCTGGGACAGGGGAGGGACTGAAGCTTTCTTT,CASSWDRGGTEAFF
TRBD2,-,14,TRBJ2-5,TRBV24-1,TGTGCCACCAGTGATTTTCTAGCGGGGGAGACCCAGTACTTC,CATSDFLAGETQYF
TRBD1,-,13,TRBJ1-2,TRBV7-2,TGTGCCAGCAGCTTAGGGACAGGGCGAGGCTACACCTTC,CASSLGTGRGYTF
TRBD2,-,15,TRBJ2-2,TRBV6-5,TGTGCCAGCTCCCGGAGGGCGGGAGCGTCAGGGGAGCTGTTTTTT,CASSRRAGASGELFF
TRBD2,-,17,TRBJ2-5,TRBV19,TGTGCCAGTAGTATCCCGGGTCGAGCGGGAGGGATGGAGACCCAGTACTTC,CASSIPGRAGGMETQYF
-,-,12,TRBJ2-7,TRBV11-2,TGTGCCAGCAGCTTAGATGCAGTCCAGCAGTACTTC,CASSLDAVQQYF
TRBD1,-,14,TRBJ2-7,TRBV10-3,TGTGCCATCAGTGAGCCCGGACAGGGGGGCGAGCAGTACTTC,CAISEPGQGGEQYF
-,-,14,TRBJ2-2,TRBV5-1,TGCGCCAGCAGCTTAGGGGTGAACACCGGGGAGCTGTTTTTT,CASSLGVNTGELFF
-,-,12,TRBJ1-1,TRBV11-2,TGTGCCAGCAGCTTAACAGTCGGTGAAGCTTTCTTT,CASSLTVGEAFF
-,few,15,TRBJ2-2,TRBV5-4,TGTGCCAGCAGCTTGGGACTAGCGAACACCGGGGAGCTGTTTTTT,CASSLGLANTGELFF
TRBD2,few,14,TRBJ2-7,TRBV9,TGTGCCAGCAGCGGAAACGGACTAGCCTACGAGCAGTACTTC,CASSGNGLAYEQYF
TRBD2,-,15,TRBJ2-1,TRBV7-2,TGTGCCAGCAGCTTACTCCGGACTAGTACCGGTGAGCAGTTCTTC,CASSLLRTSTGEQFF
TRBD2,-,15,TRBJ2-5,TRBV9,TGTGCCAGCAGCGCCCAGACCGGGGGAGGGGAGACCCAGTACTTC,CASSAQTGGGETQYF
TRBD1,-,15,TRBJ2-3,TRBV19,TGTGCCAGTAGTCAATCGACAGGGCGCCCAGATACGCAGTATTTT,CASSQSTGRPDTQYF
-,-,15,TRBJ1-3,TRBV3-1/TRBV3-2,TGTGCCAGCAGCCAATACCGGACTGATGGAAACACCATATATTTT,CASSQYRTDGNTIYF